Reported below is one T cell receptor (beta chain). This sample was included in a study of blood T cell repertoires in COVID-19. Overall study context: Spain, Italy and the United States supplied samples that represented acute and convalescent COVID-19. T cells, B-cell-depleted T cells, or PBMCs provided the cDNA or gDNA that served as material.

The CDR3 is made up of 15 amino acids. V lost 1 base to trimming and J lost 6 bases, with 13 bases between them. Per the germline V gene, CDR1 is SGHVS and CDR2 is FQNEAQ. Original processing notes: Estimates of nucleated cell counts were drawn from the amplification of reference gene primers. Libraries were prepared by immunoSEQ multiplex PCR; TCRdb keeps only in-frame clonotypes and omits some of them. D and trimming come from the DNA, and the V and J calls and clone size come from that table. Of 95,000 to 120,000 clones in the sample, more than 80% were seen once. The sequenced sample was peripheral blood. The sequence derives from a woman in her forties with acute or convalescent COVID-19. The J gene is TRBJ1-5, the V gene TRBV7-8; D is perhaps TRBD1 (6 bases). As DNA, the CDR3 is TGTGCCAGCAGCTTAGAGGTACAGGGCGGTCAGCCCCAGCATTTT. Protein sequence: CASSLEVQGGQPQHF.